Listed below are T cell receptor beta chains from one sample, sequenced in a study of CD8 T cells in Susac syndrome. TCRdb processed the immunoSEQ multiplex PCR reads anew with MiXCR; each CDR3 protein has one entry. The sample has roughly 250,000 distinct CDR3 sequences; 90% to 97% are singletons. The material sequenced was CD4+ T cells from PBMCs. Receptors were obtained from a human donor with Susac syndrome. CDR3s leave out the opening cysteine and the closing phenylalanine or tryptophan.

v_gene	j_gene	CDR3aa
TRBV4-1	TRBJ2-1	ASSQVRLGFTYNEQF
TRBV30	TRBJ1-2	AWSHSLYGYT
TRBV30	TRBJ2-2	AWSVGQGNTGELF
TRBV30	TRBJ1-4	AWSGWANEKLF
TRBV6-5	TRBJ2-1	ASGAGGPYNEQF
TRBV20-1	TRBJ2-1	SARVGGGPFNEQF
TRBV5-1	TRBJ2-6	ASSAPGSSGANVLT
TRBV3-1	TRBJ2-1	ASSTPTSGEQF
TRBV15	TRBJ1-5	ATSGPWDRWHQPQH
TRBV4-1	TRBJ1-2	ASSQAGTTRGGYT